What follows describes a single T cell receptor (beta chain). This clonotype was recorded a few times. Which antigen it targets is not known. Base qualities were left out, and no much larger clone turns up one base away. Amplification of TCR beta CDR3 regions was carried out from RNA transcripts. The TCR CDR3 was subjected to a first round of RT-PCR using the HTBI primer set and the Qiagen OneStep RT-PCR kit. Libraries were constructed in a second round of multiplex PCR, after which size selection and purification were carried out. Sequencing of the libraries was done on an Illumina HiSeq2000 using paired-end 100 bp reads. Turning to the authors' computational methods: SOAPnuke was used to process the raw data, throwing out any read that contained adapters or uncalled bases, had a mean Phred below 15, or lacked an exact constant-primer or identifier match. COPE v1.2.5 was used to merge high-quality paired reads, and clonotypes were defined as unique nucleotide sequences. MiTCR v1.1 was used to align clonotypes to the IMGT TRBV, TRBD and TRBJ reference segments. Only V-J combinations with frequency above 0.0001, covering roughly 99% of repertoires, were analysed. The TCS score was defined as the ratio of F50 (clonal expansion) to E x V (chaos), calculated using BLOSUM62-based TCRdist between CDR3 peptides within each V-J. Welch's t-statistics and random forest reduced fewer than 600 V-J features to 13, which were used in a naive Bayes classifier (R e1071). The public reads were quality trimmed at Q25 with fastp and then assembled into clones with MiXCR by TCRdb, keeping productive beta chains. Identical CDR3 protein sequences are pooled into one entry, listed with their most common genes and DNA. Here the V and J calls rest on TCRdb's processing, not on the authors' analysis. The sample contains under 750,000 distinct CDR3 sequences, roughly 20% of them found a single time. Approximately 15% of the sample lies in the top ten.

This sample is part of a study of T cells in Graves' hyperthyroidism and ophthalmopathy (dated by TCRdb to the late 2010s). Some background on the complete study: Peripheral blood was collected at initial diagnosis, before any treatment. A discovery cohort of roughly 100 patients, 43 with Graves' ophthalmopathy and more than 55 with stable Graves' hyperthyroidism, was used to find distinguishing TCR V-J signatures. Whether ophthalmopathy could be predicted prospectively was tested in an independent validation cohort made up of under 20 hyperthyroidism patients plus 17 patients who later progressed to ophthalmopathy. For training and testing, the 100 or so patients in the discovery cohort were randomly divided in a 7:3 ratio. In addition, the study compared T-cell repertoires in thyroid tissue and in blood from six Graves' hyperthyroidism patients. After sampling, hyperthyroidism patients received methimazole starting at 30 mg daily, and ophthalmopathy patients received high-dose intravenous methylprednisolone. The paper describes TCR Vbeta CDR3 sequencing of roughly 130 peripheral blood samples, made up of about 41 ophthalmopathy patients, over 70 hyperthyroidism patients and approximately 17 progressor patients. Findings and caveats that apply to the study as a whole: Most expanded thyroid clonotypes (frequency above 0.001) were also detected in blood, a finding suggesting that blood repertoires may reflect thyroid immune responses. No statistical method was used to set the sample size in advance, and investigators knew the group allocation. A 13 V-J signature model separated ophthalmopathy from stable hyperthyroidism, with 87.88% sensitivity and 81% to 82% specificity in cross-validation and 80%/75% in testing. In validation, the model predicted progression to ophthalmopathy a median of approximately 6.6 months before onset, with approximately 70% sensitivity and 72.22% specificity.

Hyperthyroidism patients were newly diagnosed, with disease duration under 2 months, and aged 18 to 65 years. Any patient with an uncontrolled infection, another autoimmune disease, pregnancy or lactation was excluded. Clinical symptoms, serum thyroxine and TRAb, thyroid ultrasound, and orbital computed tomography formed the basis for the diagnoses. For progressor patients, blood was drawn at the first diagnosis of hyperthyroidism, before any ophthalmopathy symptoms had appeared. Ficoll-Paque density gradient centrifugation was used to isolate PBMCs from about 9.4 ml of fresh peripheral blood. Progressor patients were first diagnosed with Graves' hyperthyroidism and then developed ophthalmopathy during follow-up. Total RNA was extracted using Trizol reagent, and RNA quality was assessed on an Agilent 2100 Bioanalyzer. The specimen sequenced was blood. This clonotype was sampled from a woman in her fifties or sixties with Graves' hyperthyroidism that later progressed to Graves' ophthalmopathy.

The CDR3 loop reads CASSHDIRKGASNSPLHF. The nucleotides read TGTGCCAGCAGCCATGATATCAGGAAGGGGGCGAGTAATTCACCCCTCCACTTT. The rearranged chain carries TRBV3-1 and TRBJ1-6, and 7 junctional nucleotides match TRBD1. There are 18 amino acids in the CDR3, from cysteine to phenylalanine inclusive. The sequence is cut down to CDR3 DNA, 54 bases in frame from base 1. CDR1 and CDR2, per the germline V gene (reference sequence), are LGHDT and YNNKEL. V is trimmed back by 3 bases and J by 6 bases, and the junction contains 14 bases that no gene match accounts for.